The sequence of this TCR beta chain was determined in a study of T cells expressing NK-cell markers. Study-level points and caveats: Of the CD8+ T cell pool in more than 5 donors, roughly 1.0-8% was accounted for by dominant NKG2C+ clonotypes.

In the case of this clonotype: The antigen is not known.

TCRdb reprocessed the 5' RACE reads, with one entry per CDR3 protein and no DNA. This sample carries a few hundred thousand distinct CDR3 sequences, with 5.2% going to the ten biggest clones. Material for sequencing was blood T cells: a sorted CD56 or NKG2C T cell subset, CD4+ or CD8+ T cells, or bulk PBMC T cells (not recorded which). This clonotype was sampled from a man aged 18 to 69 in good health.

This chain's CDR3 is CASSVLGTGKNIQYF. The chain joins TRBV7-2 to TRBJ2-4; the TRBD1 assignment by TCRdb is unverifiable without DNA. Germline loops: CDR1 SGHTA, CDR2 FQGNSA. This CDR3 has 15 amino acids.